The 9 T cell receptor beta chains given below trace back to one sample, sequenced in a study of blood T cell repertoires in COVID-19. Some clones are missing from TCRdb's copy, which holds only in-frame ones; the method was immunoSEQ multiplex PCR. The sample yields 150,000 or so clones, around 78% seen once. Sequencing used peripheral blood. The source is a man older than 75 with acute or convalescent COVID-19.

In its sample, this clone was seen once. The chain links TRBV7-9 to TRBJ1-5, with a possible D match to TRBD1 (6 bases). V was pared by 0 bases and J by 0 bases, with 12 bases between. Germline V CDR1 and CDR2: SEHNR, FQNEAQ (reference sequence). The CDR3 sequence is 17 residues long. CDR3 in DNA: TGTGCCAGCAGCTTAGCTATTTCGGACAGTAGCAATCAGCCCCAGCATTTT. It specifies CASSLAISDSSNQPQHF.

The CDR3 nucleotides read TGCGCCAGCAGCCCAGGTACAGGGGTAAACTATGGCTACACCTTC. Translating it yields CASSPGTGVNYGYTF. The V gene is TRBV5-1, the J gene TRBJ1-2; 7 positions agree with TRBD1. Germline loops: CDR1 SGHRS, CDR2 YFSETQ. The CDR3 extends over 15 amino acids. V gave up 4 bases and J gave up 2 bases; unmatched junction bases: 8.

This clone was seen just once. The chain is built from TRBV6-1 and TRBJ1-3, with a possible D match to TRBD1 (5 bases). V was trimmed by 4 bases and J by 4 bases, leaving 17 bases between them. This CDR3 is built from 16 residues. CDR1 is MNHNS and CDR2 is SASEGT in the germline V gene. The CDR3, as DNA: TGTGCCAGCAGTGTTCGGAGCAGGGATGCAGGAAACACCATATATTTT. Translated, it gives CASSVRSRDAGNTIYF.

A few counts support this clone. The chain combines TRBV13 with TRBJ1-1; TRBD1 is a possible D gene (6 bases). CDR3 length equals 13 residues. Trimming pared 6 bases from V and 4 bases from J, leaving 12 bases between. CDR1 is PRHDT, CDR2 FYEKMQ, per germline (reference sequence). The CDR3 DNA follows: TGTGCCAGCAGAGGGGGAGGGATCACTGAAGCTTTCTTT. It translates to CASRGGGITEAFF.

The CDR3 DNA reads as TGTGCCAGCAGCTTTAACGTCGGCTCCTACGAGCAGTACGTC. This sequence encodes CASSFNVGSYEQYV. The chain combines TRBV11-2 with TRBJ2-7, with D uncertain. There are 14 residues in the CDR3. Germline V gene lookup returns CDR1 SGHAT and CDR2 FQNNGV. The V end lost 3 bases, the J end lost 0 bases, and 9 bases lay between the germline ends.

The V gene is TRBV5-1, the J gene TRBJ2-3; TRBD1 matches 8 bases. The CDR3 contains 16 residues. The V gene's germline CDR1 is SGHRS and CDR2 YFSETQ. After removal of 5 bases from V and 8 bases from J, the junction contained 16 bases not matched to a gene. CDR3 residues: CASSPEGTGRLGTQYF. The CDR3 DNA reads as TGCGCCAGCAGTCCGGAGGGGACAGGTCGGCTTGGTACGCAGTATTTT.

The V call is TRBV29-1, the J call TRBJ2-7; D gene unclear. The germline gives CDR1 SQVTM, CDR2 ANQGSEA. CDR3 length equals 11 residues. The V gene lost 1 base and the J gene lost 4 bases, with 5 bases spanning the gap. The CDR3 is CSVEVSYEQYF. The DNA of the CDR3 is TGCAGCGTTGAAGTGAGTTACGAGCAGTACTTC.

The rearrangement links TRBV7-2 to TRBJ2-7; the match to TRBD1 covers 9 bases. The trim removed 8 bases at V and 4 bases at J, leaving 6 bases unmatched. CDR3 length: 13 residues. Germline assignment: CDR1 SGHTA and CDR2 FQGNSA. The CDR3 sequence is CASRDRVTYEQYF. The CDR3 DNA follows: TGTGCCAGCCGGGACAGGGTTACTTACGAGCAGTACTTC.

This clone turned up a few times. The rearrangement joins TRBV11-2 to TRBJ2-7; TRBD2 matches 8 bases. CDR1 and CDR2 (germline): SGHAT, FQNNGV. The CDR3 runs to 15 residues. Trimming at V came to 5 bases and at J to 1 base, leaving 7 bases not matched to a gene. The DNA of the CDR3 is TGTGCCAGCAGCCCCGGGAGGGATTCATCCTACGAGCAGTACTTC. This codes for CASSPGRDSSYEQYF.